Below, one TCR beta chain is given with its context. The sample comes from a study of blood T cell repertoires in COVID-19. The germline CDR1 and CDR2 sequences are DFQATT and SNEGSKA (reference sequence). V dropped 5 bases and J dropped 7 bases, with 12 bases sitting between them. The length of the CDR3 is 11 residues. Clones were read by immunoSEQ multiplex PCR, and TCRdb kept only the in-frame ones, dropping some. The table has around 170,000 clones, 80% to 85% seen once; the top ten hold 5.5% to 7.5%. The genes are TRBV20-1 and TRBJ2-7, with D possibly being TRBD2 (5 bases). This clonotype originated in a woman aged 40 to 50 with acute or convalescent COVID-19. The material sequenced was peripheral blood. The DNA of the CDR3 is TGCAGTGCTGCGGGTCGCTGGGAGCAGTACTTC. Its translation is CSAAGRWEQYF.